One TCR beta chain is described in this entry. The sample is drawn from a study of cytomegalovirus exposure and HLA in healthy donors. The PCR had 60 Vbeta and 13 Jbeta primers. Clones were sequenced by immunoSEQ multiplex PCR, and TCRdb holds only the in-frame ones, with some missing. The sample yields about 200,000 clones, approximately 86% seen once. The sequence was obtained from a woman under 40 in good health and CMV-seronegative. Sequencing used PBMCs.

The CDR3 region has the DNA TGTGCCATCAGGGGTGACTCCAATGAGCAGTTCTTC. It specifies CAIRGDSNEQFF. The rearrangement uses TRBV10-3 and TRBJ2-1, with D unclear. V gave up 6 bases and J gave up 6 bases, with 9 bases separating them. CDR1 and CDR2 (germline): ENHRY, SYGVKD. The CDR3 consists of 12 residues.